These 2 T cell receptor beta chains share one sample of origin, sequenced in a study of blood T cell repertoires in COVID-19. Sequencing was performed with immunoSEQ multiplex PCR; in TCRdb, only in-frame clones are kept and a portion is missing. Among more than 45,000 clones, approximately 84% were seen once, and the ten largest hold around 3%. The sequencing input was peripheral blood. The receptors originated from a woman older than 75 with COVID-19, enrolled during active disease.

This chain joins TRBV19 and TRBJ2-2; unclear D gene. Germline V gene lookup returns CDR1 LNHDA and CDR2 SQIVND (reference sequence). This CDR3 region has 13 residues. Trimming pared 5 bases from V and 3 bases from J, leaving 7 bases between. CDR3 coding DNA: TGTGCCAGTAGTGCCCGGGACACCGGGGAGCTGTTTTTT. Its protein is CASSARDTGELFF.

In its sample, this clone was seen once. At one end, the junction sequence differs from germline, possibly due to a read error. The chain carries TRBV12-3 or TRBV12-4 and TRBJ2-1; D not resolved. This CDR3 comprises 12 residues. CDR3 residues: CASSPTLRRQIF. For the CDR3, the DNA is TGTGCCAGCAGCCCTACCCTGCGGCGGCAGATCTTC.